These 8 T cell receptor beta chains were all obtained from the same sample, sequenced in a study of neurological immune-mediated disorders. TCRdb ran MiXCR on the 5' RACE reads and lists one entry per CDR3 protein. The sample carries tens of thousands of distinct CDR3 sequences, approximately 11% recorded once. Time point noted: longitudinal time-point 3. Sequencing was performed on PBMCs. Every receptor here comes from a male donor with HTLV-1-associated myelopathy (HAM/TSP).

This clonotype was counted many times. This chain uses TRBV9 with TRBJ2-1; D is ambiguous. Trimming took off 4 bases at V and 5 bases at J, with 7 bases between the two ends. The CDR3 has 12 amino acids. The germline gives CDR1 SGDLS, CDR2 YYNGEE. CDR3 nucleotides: TGTGCCAGCAGCCCACAAGACAATGAGCAGTTCTTC. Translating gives CASSPQDNEQFF.

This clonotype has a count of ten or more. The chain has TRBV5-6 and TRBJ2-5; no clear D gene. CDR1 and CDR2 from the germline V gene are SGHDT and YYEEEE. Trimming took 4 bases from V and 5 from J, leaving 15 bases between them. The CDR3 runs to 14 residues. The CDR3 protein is CASSVVDQRETQYF. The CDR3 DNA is TGTGCCAGCAGCGTTGTAGACCAGAGGGAGACCCAGTACTTC.

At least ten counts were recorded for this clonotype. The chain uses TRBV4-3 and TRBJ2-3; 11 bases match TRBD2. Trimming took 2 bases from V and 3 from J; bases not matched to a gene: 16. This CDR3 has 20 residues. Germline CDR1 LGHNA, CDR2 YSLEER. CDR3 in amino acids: CASSQSTSGGPRGTTDTQYF. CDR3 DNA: TGCGCCAGCAGCCAAAGTACTAGCGGGGGCCCCCGGGGTACGACAGATACGCAGTATTTT.

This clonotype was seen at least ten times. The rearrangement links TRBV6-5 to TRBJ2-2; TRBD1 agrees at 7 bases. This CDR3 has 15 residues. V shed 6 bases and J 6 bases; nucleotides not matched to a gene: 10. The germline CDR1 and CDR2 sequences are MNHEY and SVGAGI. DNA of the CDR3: TGTGCCAGCAGCCTTACTGGACAGGTCGCCGGGGAGCTGTTTTTT. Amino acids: CASSLTGQVAGELFF.

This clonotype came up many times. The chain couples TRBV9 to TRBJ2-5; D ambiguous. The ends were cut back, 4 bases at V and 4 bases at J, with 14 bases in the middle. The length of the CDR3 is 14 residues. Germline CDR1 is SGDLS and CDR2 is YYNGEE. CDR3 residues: CASSPLGVVETQYF. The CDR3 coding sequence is TGTGCCAGCAGCCCCCTCGGCGTAGTAGAGACCCAGTACTTC. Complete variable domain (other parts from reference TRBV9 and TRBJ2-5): DSGVTQTPKHLITATGQRVTLRCSPRSGDLSVYWYQQSLDQGLQFLIQYYNGEERAKGNILERFSAQQFPDLHSELNLSSLELGDSALYFCASSPLGVVETQYFGPGTRLLVL.

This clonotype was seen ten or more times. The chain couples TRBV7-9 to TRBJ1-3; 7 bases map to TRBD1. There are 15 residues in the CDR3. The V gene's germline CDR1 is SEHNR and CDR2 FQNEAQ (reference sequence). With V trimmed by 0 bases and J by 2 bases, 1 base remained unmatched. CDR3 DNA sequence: TGTGCCAGCAGCTTAGCAGGGACAGCTGGAAACACCATATATTTT. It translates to CASSLAGTAGNTIYF.

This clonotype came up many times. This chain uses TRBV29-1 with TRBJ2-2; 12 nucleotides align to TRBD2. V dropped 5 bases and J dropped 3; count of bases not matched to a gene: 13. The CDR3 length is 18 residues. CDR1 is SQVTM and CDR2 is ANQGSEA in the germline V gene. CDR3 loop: CSVLSTSGGRHHTGELFF. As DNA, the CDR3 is TGCAGCGTTTTATCGACTAGCGGGGGACGACACCACACCGGGGAGCTGTTTTTT.

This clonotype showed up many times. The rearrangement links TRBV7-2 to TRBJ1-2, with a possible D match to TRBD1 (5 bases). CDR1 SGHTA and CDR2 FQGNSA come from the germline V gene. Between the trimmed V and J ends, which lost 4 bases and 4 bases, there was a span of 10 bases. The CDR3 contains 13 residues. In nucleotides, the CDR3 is TGTGCCAGCAGCTCCCGGGGGGTCTATGGCTACACCTTC. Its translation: CASSSRGVYGYTF.